A selection of T cell receptor beta chains follows, all from one sample in a study of STAT3 mutations in large granular lymphocyte leukemia. The data were produced by immunoSEQ multiplex PCR, yet TCRdb's version contains in-frame clones alone and is incomplete. The profile covers some 10,000 clones, with over 75% appearing a single time and about 90% taken by the ten largest. Specimen: peripheral blood mononuclear cells. The receptors were gathered from a man of 80 years or more with T-cell large granular lymphocyte leukemia. Some clones in this sample may be carry-over from other donors' samples. Both conserved end residues are part of each CDR3.

>TRBJ1-6|TRBV7-2
CASSTGRGLDSPLHF
>TRBJ1-2|TRBV18
CASSPLEGEYGYTF
>TRBJ1-6|TRBV18
CASSPDSNSPLHF
>TRBJ2-5|TRBV28
CASSRRDSTTQYF
>TRBJ2-5|TRBV29-1
CSGGRAQETQYF
>TRBJ1-2|TRBV5-6
CASSLVRRNYGYTF
>TRBJ2-7|TRBV18
CASSPDLTGVEQYF
>TRBJ2-5|TRBV9
CASSVGVGASGGETQYF
>TRBJ1-3|TRBV7-9
CASGQGARNTIYF
>TRBJ1-2|TRBV6-1
CASKESGQVFMGYTF
>TRBJ1-1|TRBV4-2
CASSQGLGQGDTEAFF
>TRBJ2-7|TRBV5-4
CASSLAGGRSYEQYF
>TRBJ2-4|TRBV11-2
CASSPRQAKNIQYF
>TRBJ1-5|TRBV18
CASSPQISNQPQHF
>TRBJ2-7|TRBV6-5
CASGGGAPYEQYF
>TRBJ2-3|TRBV25-1
CASSRVGTQYF
>TRBJ2-1|TRBV6-6
CASSSIGGQYNEQFF
>TRBJ2-3|TRBV5-1
CASSDTDTQYF
>TRBJ1-1|TRBV30
CAWRGGAGWDTEAFF
>TRBJ1-2|TRBV18
CASSPGAQGGDGYTF
>TRBJ2-4|TRBV27
CASRRHVGIQYF
>TRBJ1-1|TRBV19
CATHGGAYTEAFF
>TRBJ1-1|TRBV5-1
CASSFGRGQYTEAFF
>TRBJ2-3|TRBV4-1
CASSQSRGDRADGTDTQYF
>TRBJ1-4|TRBV5-6
CASSLTGGGNEKLFF
>TRBJ1-6|TRBV4-3
CASSQDSGRSSYNSPLHF
>TRBJ2-6|TRBV27
CASSLFAGANVLTF
>TRBJ2-5|TRBV5-4
CASSLKADQETQYF
>TRBJ2-5|TRBV28
CASSVPSAPGSQYF
>TRBJ1-2|TRBV5-4
CASSSTGDYGYTF
>TRBJ1-4|TRBV9
CASSASGLPFEQLFF
>TRBJ2-1|TRBV5-4
CASSLVTSGGYNEQFF
>TRBJ1-4|TRBV2
CASSDRGSTNEKLFF
>TRBJ2-7|TRBV11-2
CASSLGLAGVGGQYF
>TRBJ2-1|TRBV5-1
CASSLWSGAYNEQFF
>TRBJ1-2|TRBV15
CATSRERDRANYGYTF
>TRBJ2-1|TRBV7-3
CASGVGGTSGSHEQFF
>TRBJ2-1|TRBV9
CASSVVGTEYNEQFF
>TRBJ2-4|TRBV5-4
CASSPDPLTKNIQYF
>TRBJ1-2|TRBV5-4
CASSLGIPGNYGYTF
>TRBJ2-7|TRBV6-5
CASSSGTTTYEQYF
>TRBJ2-3|TRBV27
CASSKITTDTQYF
>TRBJ1-1|TRBV30
CAWSVLENTEAFF
>TRBJ1-2|TRBV6-1
CASRTPYGYTF
>TRBJ1-6|TRBV9
CASSRRQGASPLHF
>TRBJ1-2|TRBV28
CASSVQGNDYGYTF
>TRBJ1-1|TRBV5-1
CASSPTDRKAAFF
>TRBJ2-7|TRBV6-5
CASSQGQGSEQYF
>TRBJ2-7|TRBV19
CASSTVQGTYEQYF
>TRBJ2-7|TRBV6-6
CASSYSPVSYEQYF
>TRBJ2-3|TRBV7-3
CASSLMGSADTQYF
>TRBJ1-3|TRBV7-9
CASSFLGAGGRSGNTIYF
>TRBJ2-3|TRBV5-1
CASSSGVTSGDSTDTQYF
>TRBJ2-5|TRBV5-4
CASSPQTSGGLGETQYF
>TRBJ2-3|TRBV27
CASSPGGGPSTDTQYF
>TRBJ1-2|TRBV7-9
CASSFGDERGYTF
>TRBJ2-5|TRBV5-1
CASSSGLAGAQGETQYF